Listed below are T cell receptor beta chains from one sample, sequenced in a study of response to subunit inactivated influenza vaccine. Using its own MiXCR run on the RT-PCR reads, TCRdb lists one record per CDR3 protein. There are around 200,000 distinct CDR3 sequences in the sample; under 15% occur only once, and approximately 25% lies in the top ten. This material consisted of CD8+ T cells sorted from PBMCs, taken around 5 days after vaccination. The origin of the receptors is a man in his fifties or sixties who received an inactivated influenza vaccine. Each CDR3 is given with its conserved first and last residue. The D gene is left open where the match is weak. Part of the rows lack a size; the others show once, few, many or a class for expanded clones.

V gene	J gene	clone size	D gene	CDR3 protein	CDR3 DNA
TRBV3-1	TRBJ2-2	-	-	CARGPSAGELFF	TGTGCTAGAGGTCCCAGTGCCGGGGAGCTGTTTTTT
TRBV4-1	TRBJ1-2	many	TRBD1	CASSQVGQGNGYTF	TGCGCCAGCAGCCAAGTCGGACAGGGGAATGGCTACACCTTC
TRBV7-3	TRBJ2-3	few	-	CASSPPGERGTDTQYF	TGTGCCAGCAGCCCCCCCGGGGAGCGGGGCACAGATACGCAGTATTTT
TRBV12-3/TRBV12-4	TRBJ2-7	few	-	CASSPGTNNYEQYF	TGTGCCAGCAGTCCCGGGACAAATAACTACGAGCAGTACTTC
TRBV12-3/TRBV12-4	TRBJ2-2	few	TRBD2	CASSGTSVGGELFF	TGTGCCAGCAGCGGGACTAGCGTTGGCGGGGAGCTGTTTTTT
TRBV3-1	TRBJ2-7	many	TRBD1	CASSQTTGEWDEQYF	TGTGCCAGCAGCCAGACCACAGGGGAATGGGACGAGCAGTACTTC
TRBV29-1	TRBJ2-7	few	-	CSVETDYSYEQYF	TGCAGCGTTGAGACGGACTACTCCTACGAGCAGTACTTC
TRBV6-5	TRBJ2-2	-	-	CASSYSITGELFF	TGTGCCAGCAGTTACTCGATTACCGGGGAGCTGTTTTTT
TRBV12-3/TRBV12-4	TRBJ1-1	few	-	CASSPRDGVNTEAFF	TGTGCCAGCAGTCCCCGGGACGGAGTGAACACTGAAGCTTTCTTT
TRBV27	TRBJ2-2	-	TRBD1	CASSLVPPGQGRTGELFF	TGTGCCAGCAGTTTGGTCCCTCCGGGACAGGGACGGACCGGGGAGCTGTTTTTT
TRBV7-9	TRBJ2-2	few	TRBD2	CASSLALAGVTGELFF	TGTGCCAGCAGCTTAGCCCTAGCGGGAGTGACCGGGGAGCTGTTTTTT
TRBV9	TRBJ1-2	-	TRBD1	CASSPWDSFDYGYTF	TGTGCCAGCAGCCCCTGGGACAGCTTCGACTATGGCTACACCTTC
TRBV29-1	TRBJ2-2	many	-	CSVVRGTGELFF	TGCAGCGTCGTCCGGGGCACCGGGGAGCTGTTTTTT
TRBV20-1	TRBJ2-1	few	TRBD2	CSAPRGTSLGGEQFF	TGCAGTGCTCCGCGAGGGACTAGCCTGGGGGGGGAGCAGTTCTTC
TRBV25-1	TRBJ2-3	few	-	CASKGFVTDTQYF	TGTGCCAGCAAGGGGTTTGTGACAGATACGCAGTATTTT
TRBV5-6	TRBJ1-1	-	-	CASSLLGDGLEAFF	TGTGCCAGCAGCTTATTGGGGGACGGACTTGAAGCTTTCTTT
TRBV12-3/TRBV12-4	TRBJ1-2	-	-	CASIESGSGYTF	TGTGCCAGCATCGAATCTGGTTCCGGCTACACCTTC
TRBV6-2/TRBV6-3	TRBJ1-6	few	-	CASSYSGRSSYNSPLHF	TGTGCCAGCAGTTACTCAGGAAGGAGCTCCTATAATTCACCCCTCCACTTT
TRBV29-1	TRBJ2-7	few	-	CSVDLGKGVYEQYF	TGCAGCGTTGATCTGGGGAAAGGCGTGTACGAGCAGTACTTC
TRBV19	TRBJ2-5	few	-	CASSARRVGQETQYF	TGTGCCAGTAGTGCCAGGCGGGTGGGCCAAGAGACCCAGTACTTC
TRBV9	TRBJ2-1	few	TRBD2	CASSAASGTSRKQFF	TGTGCCAGCAGCGCGGCATCCGGGACTAGCAGAAAGCAGTTCTTC
TRBV29-1	TRBJ2-1	-	-	CSVRTAMGNEQFF	TGCAGCGTTCGGACAGCAATGGGCAATGAGCAGTTCTTC
TRBV7-9	TRBJ2-7	few	-	CASSKEDSYEQYF	TGTGCCAGCAGCAAGGAAGACAGCTACGAGCAGTACTTC
TRBV12-3/TRBV12-4	TRBJ2-7	many	-	CASSLGPRDEQYF	TGTGCCAGCAGTTTAGGCCCTAGAGACGAGCAGTACTTC
TRBV19	TRBJ1-1	-	TRBD1	CASRTGGTEAFF	TGTGCCAGTAGAACAGGGGGCACTGAAGCTTTCTTT
TRBV7-9	TRBJ2-7	-	-	CASSLSKHEQYF	TGTGCCAGCAGCTTGAGTAAGCACGAGCAGTACTTC
TRBV7-9	TRBJ1-4	-	-	CASRPSVGGRELFF	TGTGCCAGCAGGCCTTCAGTGGGGGGACGAGAACTGTTTTTT
TRBV13	TRBJ1-3	-	TRBD1	CASSSGGFSGNTIYF	TGTGCCAGCAGCTCAGGGGGTTTCTCTGGAAACACCATATATTTT
TRBV6-1	TRBJ2-7	few	-	CASSPLSSSYEQYF	TGTGCCAGCAGCCCCCTGTCGTCCTCCTACGAGCAGTACTTC
TRBV10-2	TRBJ2-7	few	-	CASIPAGTYEQYF	TGCGCCAGCATTCCCGCGGGAACCTACGAGCAGTACTTC
TRBV12-3/TRBV12-4	TRBJ2-3	-	TRBD1	CASSITGADTQYF	TGTGCCAGCAGTATCACAGGGGCAGATACGCAGTATTTT
TRBV12-3/TRBV12-4	TRBJ1-6	many	-	CASSLGGFSPLHF	TGTGCCAGCAGTTTAGGGGGTTTTTCACCCCTCCACTTT
TRBV12-3/TRBV12-4	TRBJ2-7	-	TRBD2	CASSTSGSRYEQYF	TGTGCCAGCAGTACCAGCGGGAGTAGGTACGAGCAGTACTTC
TRBV6-2/TRBV6-3	TRBJ2-7	-	-	CASSYGRGAYEQYF	TGTGCCAGCAGTTACGGAAGAGGGGCCTACGAGCAGTACTTC
TRBV6-1	TRBJ1-5	few	-	CASRGRGAQPQHF	TGTGCCAGCAGAGGCCGAGGGGCTCAGCCCCAGCATTTT
TRBV27	TRBJ2-2	few	TRBD2	CASSYLAGGTGELFF	TGTGCCAGCAGTTACTTAGCGGGGGGCACCGGGGAGCTGTTTTTT
TRBV12-3/TRBV12-4	TRBJ1-4	once	-	CASSGREKLFF	TGTGCCAGCAGTGGACGGGAAAAACTGTTTTTT
TRBV7-9	TRBJ1-1	many	-	CASSSVGNTEAFF	TGTGCCAGCAGCTCCGTAGGGAACACTGAAGCTTTCTTT
TRBV5-1	TRBJ1-1	-	-	CAISSGIGTEAFF	TGCGCCATCAGCTCTGGAATTGGCACTGAAGCTTTCTTT
TRBV7-8	TRBJ2-6	-	TRBD1	CASSLYRTGGLSGANVLTF	TGTGCCAGCAGCTTATATCGGACAGGGGGCCTCTCTGGGGCCAACGTCCTGACTTTC
TRBV4-3	TRBJ2-3	-	-	CASSQVVFTDTQYF	TGCGCCAGCAGCCAAGTCGTTTTCACAGATACGCAGTATTTT
TRBV21-1	TRBJ2-7	-	-	CASSKAPRCYEQYF	TGTGCCAGCAGCAAGGCCCCGCGGTGCTACGAGCAGTACTTC
TRBV4-3	TRBJ1-4	-	-	CASSPFFGNEKLFF	TGCGCCAGCAGCCCCTTCTTTGGCAATGAAAAACTGTTTTTT
TRBV12-3/TRBV12-4	TRBJ1-2	few	-	CASSFTGPLGYTF	TGTGCCAGCAGTTTCACAGGACCGCTGGGCTACACCTTC
TRBV11-2	TRBJ2-7	-	-	CASSTGLIEQYF	TGTGCCAGCAGTACCGGACTGATCGAGCAGTACTTC
TRBV4-3	TRBJ2-7	-	TRBD2	CASSQDSRLAGGDSYEQYF	TGCGCCAGCAGCCAAGATTCAAGACTAGCGGGAGGAGATTCCTACGAGCAGTACTTC
TRBV12-3/TRBV12-4	TRBJ2-3	-	TRBD1	CASSPRQGVYTQYF	TGTGCCAGCAGTCCCCGACAGGGGGTTTATACGCAGTATTTT
TRBV10-3	TRBJ2-7	-	-	CAISEVARDHSYEQYF	TGTGCCATCAGTGAGGTGGCTAGGGACCACTCCTACGAGCAGTACTTC
TRBV7-9	TRBJ2-1	-	TRBD2	CASSLGTSGTYNEQFF	TGTGCCAGCAGCCTGGGGACTAGCGGAACCTACAATGAGCAGTTCTTC
TRBV12-3/TRBV12-4	TRBJ2-5	few	TRBD2	CASSQIAGGPRETQYF	TGTGCCAGCAGCCAGATAGCGGGAGGGCCCCGGGAGACCCAGTACTTC
TRBV20-1	TRBJ1-1	-	-	CSARVVRPGSMNTEAFF	TGCAGTGCTAGAGTGGTAAGGCCGGGATCGATGAACACTGAAGCTTTCTTT
TRBV18	TRBJ2-6	few	-	CASSPQDSGANVLTF	TGTGCCAGCTCACCACAGGACTCTGGGGCCAACGTCCTGACTTTC